The entry below gives a single T cell receptor beta chain sequence along with its context. These data come from a study of Graves' ophthalmopathy and Graves' hyperthyroidism. The sequenced template was RNA, covering the TCR beta CDR3 region. Amplification began with first-round RT-PCR using HTBI primers, then second-round multiplex PCR was performed. From the multiplex PCR reads, TCRdb called clonotypes with MiXCR, one entry per CDR3 protein. In the table there are hundreds of thousands of distinct CDR3 sequences, roughly 40% of which are singletons. The diagnostic workup employed clinical symptoms, serum thyroxine, TRAb, thyroid ultrasound and orbital computed tomography. The material sequenced was peripheral blood. This clonotype originated in an adult man with Graves' ophthalmopathy.

Here the CDR3 DNA reads TGTGCCAGCAAACCGCATCAGGGACAGGGGAGCTCCTACGAGCAGTACTTC. It is translated as CASKPHQGQGSSYEQYF. The rearrangement uses TRBV10-3 and TRBJ2-7, with 10 bases that match TRBD1. The J segment lost 0 bases and the V segment lost 10 bases, leaving 15 bases of the junction unmatched. The CDR3 extends over 17 amino acids. Germline values: CDR1 ENHRY, CDR2 SYGVKD.